The 27 T cell receptor beta chains below come from one sample, sequenced in a study of T cell responses to AZD1222 COVID-19 vaccine. Sequenced by immunoSEQ multiplex PCR; TCRdb stores in-frame clones only, minus some. The sample consists of 150,000 to 200,000 clones, about 89% of them appearing once. The source was peripheral blood, collected on day 0 of AZD1222 vaccination. These receptors all stem from an adult in good health.

This sequence joins TRBV10-1 and TRBJ2-3; a possible D gene is TRBD2 (5 bases). Germline V gives CDR1 WNHNN, CDR2 SYGVQD (reference sequence). This CDR3 contains 13 residues. Trimming removed 4 bases at V and 0 bases at J, with 5 bases between. In nucleotides, the CDR3 is TGCGCCAGCAGTGGAGGGAGCACAGATACGCAGTATTTT. It specifies CASSGGSTDTQYF.

Regarding this clone: The junction departs from germline at one end; a sequencing error may be responsible. The same CDR3 can be traced to other DNA sequences in this sample. The rearrangement uses TRBV19 and TRBJ1-6; D ambiguous. The CDR3 has 15 residues. Germline CDR1 is LNHDA and CDR2 is SQIVND (reference sequence). The CDR3, as DNA: TGTGCCAGTAGTATGGCCGACGGGTATAATTCGCCCCTCCACTTT. Its protein product is CASSMADGYNSPLHF. The full variable domain, with the rest looked up from reference TRBV19 and TRBJ1-6, is DGGITQSPKYLFRKEGQNVTLSCEQNLNHDAMYWYRQDPGQGLRLIYYSQIVNDFQKGDIAEGYSVSREKKESFPLTVTSAQKNPTAFYLCASSMADGYNSPLHFGNGTRLTVT.

V and J are TRBV18 and TRBJ2-1; D perhaps matches TRBD2 (6 bases). There are 15 residues in the CDR3. Trimming took off 3 bases at V and 0 bases at J, with 9 bases between the two ends. The germline gives CDR1 KGHSH, CDR2 LQKENI. For the CDR3, the DNA is TGTGCCAGCTCACCGCTAGCGACCTCCTACAATGAGCAGTTCTTC. Protein product: CASSPLATSYNEQFF.

The V call is TRBV24-1, the J call TRBJ2-7; D remains ambiguous. This CDR3 is 13 amino acids long. V shed 9 bases and J shed 3 bases, with 14 bases lying between them. The germline V gene encodes CDR1 KGHDR and CDR2 SFDVKD. The CDR3 sequence is CATDPGEIYEQYV. The CDR3 bases are TGTGCCACCGATCCGGGCGAGATCTACGAGCAGTACGTC.

The chain is built from TRBV7-9 and TRBJ2-3, with D hard to call. Germline CDR1 reads SEHNR; CDR2 reads FQNEAQ (reference sequence). The CDR3 runs 12 residues. V shed 4 bases and J shed 4 bases, with 6 bases lying between them. The CDR3 nucleotides read TGTGCCAGCAGCTCGGTCGCAGATACGCAGTATTTT. Translating it yields CASSSVADTQYF. The full variable domain, completed using reference TRBV7-9 and TRBJ2-3, is DTGVSQNPRHKITKRGQNVTFRCDPISEHNRLYWYRQTLGQGPEFLTYFQNEAQLEKSRLLSDRFSAERPKGSFSTLEIQRTEQGDSAMYLCASSSVADTQYFGPGTRLTVL.

The chain couples TRBV24-1 to TRBJ1-5; TRBD1 might be the D (5 bases). V lost 9 bases, J lost 7 bases, and 18 bases lay in between. Germline V lookup: CDR1 KGHDR, CDR2 SFDVKD. The CDR3 extends over 14 amino acids. The CDR3 nucleotides are TGTGCCACCCAGGGACGGACCCTGGGACAGCCCCAGCATTTT. Translation: CATQGRTLGQPQHF.

This clone has only one observation. This sequence joins TRBV5-6 and TRBJ2-7; D gene unclear. V shed 4 bases and J shed 2 bases, with 16 bases lying between them. This CDR3 comprises 15 residues. Per the germline V gene, CDR1 is SGHDT and CDR2 is YYEEEE. CDR3 coding DNA: TGTGCCAGCAGCCGTCGAACGGGTGGGGCCTACGAGCAGTACTTC. The encoded protein is CASSRRTGGAYEQYF.

This chain connects TRBV3-1 (or the pseudogene TRBV3-2) to TRBJ1-5, with a possible D match to TRBD1 (5 bases). The germline gives CDR1 LGHDT, CDR2 YNNKEL (reference sequence). The CDR3 has 14 amino acids. V lost 2 bases and J lost 6, with 11 bases in between. The CDR3 sequence: CASSQSGAGQPQHF. CDR3 nucleotide sequence: TGTGCCAGCAGCCAAAGCGGGGCGGGTCAGCCCCAGCATTTT.

This chain links TRBV19 with TRBJ2-4, with D unresolved. This CDR3 is 14 amino acids long. Germline V gene lookup returns CDR1 LNHDA and CDR2 SQIVND (reference sequence). With 3 bases removed from V and 0 bases from J, the gap between germline ends came to 6 bases. CDR3 sequence: CASSITGAKNIQYF. DNA of the CDR3: TGTGCCAGTAGTATCACGGGAGCCAAAAACATTCAGTACTTC.

The genes are TRBV27 and TRBJ1-6; D is perhaps TRBD1 (5 bases). Germline CDR1 is MNHEY and CDR2 is SMNVEV (reference sequence). CDR3 length equals 16 residues. V was clipped by 5 bases and J by 5 bases, with 16 bases between them. CDR3 sequence: CASSTTQGRNNSPLHF. In nucleotides, the CDR3 is TGTGCCAGCAGTACCACGCAGGGACGGAATAATTCACCCCTCCACTTT.

This chain joins TRBV24-1 and TRBJ2-1; tentatively, D is TRBD2 (6 bases). Germline V gives CDR1 KGHDR, CDR2 SFDVKD. The V end lost 0 bases, the J end lost 5 bases, and 10 bases lay between the germline ends. The CDR3 contains 15 residues. CDR3 amino acids: CATSDLGREDNEQFF. CDR3 in DNA: TGTGCCACCAGTGATTTGGGCAGGGAGGACAATGAGCAGTTCTTC.

The chain has TRBV28 and TRBJ1-6, with D maybe TRBD1 (5 bases). Germline CDR1 reads MDHEN; CDR2 reads SYDVKM. The CDR3 consists of 14 residues. V lost 7 bases to trimming and J lost 7 bases, with 14 bases between them. The CDR3 sequence is CASKPTEINSPLHF. The CDR3 bases are TGTGCCAGCAAACCGACAGAGATCAATTCACCCCTCCACTTT. The whole variable domain, filled in from reference TRBV28 and TRBJ1-6, reads DVKVTQSSRYLVKRTGEKVFLECVQDMDHENMFWYRQDPGLGLRLIYFSYDVKMKEKGDIPEGYSVSREKKERFSLILESASTNQTSMYLCASKPTEINSPLHFGNGTRLTVT.

The chain recombines TRBV2 with TRBJ1-1; D possibly corresponds to TRBD1 (5 bases). The V end lost 4 bases, the J end lost 8 bases, and 17 bases lay between the germline ends. CDR1 is SNHLY, CDR2 FYNNEI, per germline. The CDR3 has 14 amino acids. The CDR3 nucleotides read TGTGCCAGCAGTGCTCGTCAGGGCGCCTTCGAAGCTTTCTTT. It is translated as CASSARQGAFEAFF.

The rearrangement joins TRBV13 to TRBJ2-5, with D possibly matching TRBD2 (6 bases). This CDR3 contains 14 residues. Germline CDR1 is PRHDT and CDR2 is FYEKMQ (reference sequence). Trimming cost V 5 bases and J 4 bases, with 14 bases left between them. CDR3 sequence: CASSPRGVTETQYF. The CDR3, as DNA: TGTGCCAGCAGCCCCCGCGGGGTTACAGAGACCCAGTACTTC. Based on the CDR3 plus reference TRBV13 and TRBJ2-5, the full variable domain is AAGVIQSPRHLIKEKRETATLKCYPIPRHDTVYWYQQGPGQDPQFLISFYEKMQSDKGSIPDRFSAQQFSDYHSELNMSSLELGDSALYFCASSPRGVTETQYFGPGTRLLVL.

The chain is built from TRBV10-3 and TRBJ2-1, with 14 bases that match TRBD2. V gave up 4 bases and J gave up 8 bases; unmatched junction bases: 1. CDR1 and CDR2 (germline): ENHRY, SYGVKD. The CDR3 contains 14 residues. The CDR3 DNA reads TGTGCCATCAGTGCGGGACTAGCGGGAGATGAGCAGTTCTTC. Amino acid sequence: CAISAGLAGDEQFF.

The rearrangement joins TRBV11-3 to TRBJ2-1, with a possible D match to TRBD2 (5 bases). Germline CDR1 reads SGHNT; CDR2 reads YENEEA. The V end lost 3 bases, the J end lost 8 bases, and 11 bases lay between the germline ends. The CDR3 sequence is 13 residues long. The CDR3 region is CASSFQGGDEQFF. The CDR3 DNA reads TGTGCCAGCAGCTTCCAAGGAGGCGATGAGCAGTTCTTC.

This clone was found once. The chain employs TRBV18 and TRBJ2-6; a possible D gene is TRBD2 (6 bases). The CDR3 has 15 residues. V lost 4 bases and J 2 bases, leaving 9 bases between the germline ends. Germline lookup yields CDR1 KGHSH and CDR2 LQKENI. For the CDR3, the DNA is TGTGCCAGCTCACGCTCGGGGGCTGGGGCCAACGTCCTGACTTTC. Translation: CASSRSGAGANVLTF.

The chain employs TRBV7-8 and TRBJ2-1; 9 bases are a match to TRBD1. This CDR3 has 17 residues. Germline CDR1 SGHVS, CDR2 FQNEAQ. V shed 0 bases, J shed 10 bases, and the junction held 13 bases outside the gene matches. The CDR3 sequence is CASSLAGTGLLFGEQFF. The CDR3 DNA sequence: TGTGCCAGCAGCTTAGCCGGGACAGGGTTGTTGTTCGGAGAGCAGTTCTTC. Using reference TRBV7-8 and TRBJ2-1 for the parts outside the CDR3, the full variable domain is GAGVSQSPRYKVAKRGQDVALRCDPISGHVSLFWYQQALGQGPEFLTYFQNEAQLDKSGLPSDRFFAERPEGSVSTLKIQRTQQEDSAVYLCASSLAGTGLLFGEQFFGPGTRLTVL.

The genes are TRBV24-1 and TRBJ1-5; D perhaps matches TRBD1 (6 bases). CDR3 length equals 15 residues. Germline assignment: CDR1 KGHDR and CDR2 SFDVKD. Between the trimmed V and J ends, which lost 10 bases and 4 bases, there was a span of 19 bases. The CDR3 region is CATGPGSGVNQPQHF. The CDR3 DNA sequence: TGTGCCACAGGCCCAGGGTCAGGGGTTAATCAGCCCCAGCATTTT.

This rearrangement joins TRBV6-5 to TRBJ1-1; no definite D call. The CDR3 loop spans 13 amino acids. Germline CDR1 MNHEY, CDR2 SVGAGI. V was shortened by 7 bases and J by 6 bases, with 15 bases between the two germline ends. CDR3 amino acids: CASTRTSGAEAFF. In nucleotides, the CDR3 is TGTGCCAGCACCAGAACTAGTGGGGCTGAAGCTTTCTTT.

The chain carries TRBV5-6 and TRBJ2-5, with 11 bases that match TRBD2. The CDR3 has 16 residues. CDR1 and CDR2 (germline): SGHDT, YYEEEE. The V gene end was trimmed by 3 bases and the J gene end by 6 bases; junction bases not matched to a gene: 10. The CDR3 sequence: CASSWGTSGPSKTQYF. The CDR3 nucleotides read TGTGCCAGCAGCTGGGGGACTAGCGGTCCCTCAAAGACCCAGTACTTC. Full variable domain (missing parts from reference TRBV5-6 and TRBJ2-5): DAGVTQSPTHLIKTRGQQVTLRCSPKSGHDTVSWYQQALGQGPQFIFQYYEEEERQRGNFPDRFSGHQFPNYSSELNVNALLLGDSALYLCASSWGTSGPSKTQYFGPGTRLLVL.

This clone has a single count. The chain links TRBV19 to TRBJ2-7; D is tentatively TRBD1 or TRBD2 (7 bases each). CDR1 is LNHDA and CDR2 is SQIVND in the germline V gene (reference sequence). Trimming left V 7 bases short and J 3 bases short, with 19 bases between. The CDR3 runs to 15 residues. The CDR3 region has the DNA TGTGCCAGTACCGATAGCGGCAGGGGGGGCTACGAGCAGTACTTC. This gives the protein CASTDSGRGGYEQYF.

V is TRBV5-4 and J is TRBJ2-1, with a tentative D call TRBD1 (5 bases). Trimming took off 4 bases at V and 6 bases at J, with 11 bases between the two ends. Germline V gene sequence: CDR1 SGHNT, CDR2 YYREEE (reference sequence). The CDR3 covers 13 residues. CDR3 residues: CASSLDSLNEQFF. In DNA form, the CDR3 reads TGTGCCAGCAGCCTCGACAGTCTCAATGAGCAGTTCTTC.

V is TRBV7-9 and J is TRBJ1-6; no firm D call. From germline, CDR1 is SEHNR and CDR2 FQNEAQ (reference sequence). The CDR3 spans 15 residues. Trimming cost V 6 bases and J 7 bases, with 16 bases left between them. The CDR3 DNA reads TGTGCCAGCAGTCTAAAGGCCCCAGGAAATTCACCCCTCCACTTT. Translation: CASSLKAPGNSPLHF.

The V and J genes are TRBV6-6 and TRBJ2-1; D perhaps matches TRBD2 (6 bases). CDR1 MNHNY and CDR2 SVGAGI come from the germline V gene (reference sequence). There are 14 residues in the CDR3. Trimming shortened V by 6 bases and J by 9 bases, and 18 bases separated the two germline ends. CDR3 residues: CASRGIGGSGEQFF. DNA for the CDR3: TGTGCCAGCAGGGGAATCGGGGGTTCGGGTGAGCAGTTCTTC.

The CDR3: CASSTPTGGAYNEQFF. The CDR3 DNA sequence: TGTGCCAGTAGTACCCCGACAGGGGGCGCCTACAATGAGCAGTTCTTC. V is TRBV19 and J is TRBJ2-1; 10 bases map to TRBD1. Germline lookup yields CDR1 LNHDA and CDR2 SQIVND (reference sequence). The CDR3 extends over 16 amino acids. V shed 4 bases, J shed 2 bases, and the junction held 5 bases outside the gene matches. Full variable domain (remainder filled in from reference TRBV19 and TRBJ2-1): DGGITQSPKYLFRKEGQNVTLSCEQNLNHDAMYWYRQDPGQGLRLIYYSQIVNDFQKGDIAEGYSVSREKKESFPLTVTSAQKNPTAFYLCASSTPTGGAYNEQFFGPGTRLTVL.

This chain uses TRBV5-1 with TRBJ2-5; possibly TRBD1 or TRBD2 for D (5 bases each). Germline V gives CDR1 SGHRS, CDR2 YFSETQ. CDR3 length: 13 residues. V was pared by 6 bases and J by 1 base, with 10 bases between. The CDR3 DNA is TGCGCCAGCACCCGGGACGTCCAAGAGACCCAGTACTTC. It is translated as CASTRDVQETQYF.